This T cell receptor (beta chain) was profiled in a study of T cell responses to AZD1222 COVID-19 vaccine. Study observations and caveats: None of the repertoires were sampled until the peak T cell response had passed.

Assay used: immunoSEQ multiplex PCR; TCRdb lists only in-frame clones, some missing. Seen here are 130,000 or so clones, 85% to 95% observed once, and the top ten hold around 1%. Germline V gene sequence: CDR1 SGHTA, CDR2 FQGNSA. With V trimmed by 5 bases and J by 1 base, 13 bases remained unmatched. The CDR3 runs 19 residues. Concerning this clone itself: Its specificity is unknown.

Here the sequenced sample was peripheral blood, taken on day 0 of MenACWY control vaccination. V is TRBV7-2 and J is TRBJ2-1; 11 nucleotides align to TRBD2. This TCR was sampled from an adult in good health. CDR3 DNA sequence: TGTGCCAGCAGCCGGGCCGTCTCGGGACTAGCGGATTCCTACAATGAGCAGTTCTTC. The encoded protein is CASSRAVSGLADSYNEQFF.